Described below is a single TCR beta chain sequence and its context. This sample was included in a study of cytomegalovirus exposure and HLA in healthy donors. The V gene end was trimmed by 5 bases and the J gene end by 7 bases; junction bases not matched to a gene: 0. Germline CDR1 MNHEY, CDR2 SVGAGI. The CDR3 runs 11 residues. The PCR ran on 60 Vbeta and 13 Jbeta primers. Assay used: immunoSEQ multiplex PCR; TCRdb lists only in-frame clones, some missing. This sample yields about 250,000 clones, of which about 85% are seen a single time; 0.24% belongs to the top ten. The sample comprised PBMCs. The sequence was collected from a girl aged 2-10 years in good health and CMV-seronegative. V gene TRBV6-5 combines with J gene TRBJ2-7; 9 bases fit TRBD2. In DNA, the CDR3 is TGTGCCAGCAGTCTAGCGGGGGAGCAGTACTTC. This sequence encodes CASSLAGEQYF.